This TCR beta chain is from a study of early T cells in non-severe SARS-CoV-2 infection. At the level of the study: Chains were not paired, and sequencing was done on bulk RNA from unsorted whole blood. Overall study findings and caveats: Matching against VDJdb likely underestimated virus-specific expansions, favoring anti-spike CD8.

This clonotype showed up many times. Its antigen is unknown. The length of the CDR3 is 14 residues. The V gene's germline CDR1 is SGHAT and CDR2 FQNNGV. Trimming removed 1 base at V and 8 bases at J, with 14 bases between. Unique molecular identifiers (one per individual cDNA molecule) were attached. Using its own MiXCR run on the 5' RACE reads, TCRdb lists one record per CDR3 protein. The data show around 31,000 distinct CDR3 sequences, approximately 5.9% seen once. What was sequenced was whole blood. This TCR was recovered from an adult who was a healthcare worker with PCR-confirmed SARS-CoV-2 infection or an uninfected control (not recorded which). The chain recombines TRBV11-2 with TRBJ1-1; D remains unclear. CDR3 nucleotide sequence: TGTGCCAGCAGCTTAGCCCTGAACTCCCTGGAAGCTTTCTTT. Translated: CASSLALNSLEAFF.